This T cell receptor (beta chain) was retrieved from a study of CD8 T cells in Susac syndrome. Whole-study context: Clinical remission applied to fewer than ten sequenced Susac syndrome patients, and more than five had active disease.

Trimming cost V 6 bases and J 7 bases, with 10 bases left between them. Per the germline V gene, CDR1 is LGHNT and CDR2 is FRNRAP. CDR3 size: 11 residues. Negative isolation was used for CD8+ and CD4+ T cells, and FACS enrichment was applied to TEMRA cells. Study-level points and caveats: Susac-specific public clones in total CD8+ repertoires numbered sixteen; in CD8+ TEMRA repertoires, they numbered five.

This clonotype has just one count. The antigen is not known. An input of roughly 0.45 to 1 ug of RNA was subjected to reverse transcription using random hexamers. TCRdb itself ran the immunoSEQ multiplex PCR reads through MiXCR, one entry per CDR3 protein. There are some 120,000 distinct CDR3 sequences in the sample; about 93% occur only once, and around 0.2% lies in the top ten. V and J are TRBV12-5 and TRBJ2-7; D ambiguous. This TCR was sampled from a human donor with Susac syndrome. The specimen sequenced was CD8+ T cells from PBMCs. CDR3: CASGQTTEQYF. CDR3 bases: TGTGCTAGTGGCCAAACGACGGAGCAGTACTTC.